This note documents a single T cell receptor (beta chain) sequence. The sample belongs to a study of blood T cell repertoires in COVID-19. Methods used by the authors: It was from reference gene primer amplification that nucleated cell counts were estimated. Only in-frame clones appear in the TCRdb table, and some are missing; sequencing was by immunoSEQ multiplex PCR. From that table come the V and J calls and clone size; the DNA was used to work out D and trimming. The data hold around 86,000 clones, with 80% to 90% observed a single time. Trimming cost V 6 bases and J 11 bases, with 23 bases left between them. This CDR3 is built from 15 residues. CDR1 is SGHAT and CDR2 is FQNNGV in the germline V gene.

The receptor comes from an elderly woman with acute or convalescent COVID-19. V gene TRBV11-2 combines with J gene TRBJ1-3, with D possibly TRBD1 on 6 matching bases. Sequencing used peripheral blood. The CDR3 is CASSSDGGRGEPIYF. For the CDR3, the DNA is TGTGCCAGCAGTTCCGACGGCGGCAGGGGAGAACCCATATATTTT. The whole variable domain, filled in from reference TRBV11-2 and TRBJ1-3, reads EAGVAQSPRYKIIEKRQSVAFWCNPISGHATLYWYQQILGQGPKLLIQFQNNGVVDDSQLPKDRFSAERLKGVDSTLKIQPAKLEDSAVYLCASSSDGGRGEPIYFGEGSWLTVV.